Listed below are T cell receptor beta chains from one sample, sequenced in a study of shared clonotypes between healthy human individuals. Profiling relied on immunoSEQ multiplex PCR, and the TCRdb table lists in-frame clones only, not all of them. The sample holds approximately 2,200,000 clones, under 95% seen once. The sequencing sample was made of naive CD8+ T cells from PBMCs. These receptors originate from a man aged 18-30 years in good health. Some clones in this sample may be carry-over from other donors' samples. Both conserved end residues are part of each CDR3. The D gene is left open where the match is weak. Clone size is stated in some rows and not others, as once, few, many or a class when expanded.

V gene	J gene	D gene	CDR3 length	clone size	CDR3 protein	CDR3 DNA
TRBV19	TRBJ2-1	NA	12	NA	CASSPPDNEQFF	TGTGCCAGTAGTCCCCCAGACAATGAGCAGTTCTTC
TRBV9	TRBJ1-1	NA	15	NA	CASSAHRAENTEAFF	TGTGCCAGCAGCGCCCACAGGGCTGAGAACACTGAAGCTTTCTTT
TRBV11-2	TRBJ2-5	TRBD1	15	NA	CASSPGQADQETQYF	TGTGCCAGCAGCCCGGGACAGGCTGACCAAGAGACCCAGTACTTC
TRBV29-1	TRBJ1-1	TRBD1	15	NA	CSVGDSQLQNTEAFF	TGCAGCGTTGGGGACAGTCAACTCCAGAACACTGAAGCTTTCTTT
TRBV11-2	TRBJ2-7	NA	11	NA	CASSSSYEQYF	TGTGCCAGCAGCAGCTCTTACGAGCAGTACTTC
TRBV21-1	TRBJ1-4	NA	18	NA	CASSKPNTAFTDNEKLFF	TGTGCCAGCAGCAAACCTAACACAGCCTTCACTGATAATGAAAAACTGTTTTTT
TRBV7-9	TRBJ2-2	TRBD1	15	NA	CASSFPGQGTGELFF	TGTGCCAGCAGCTTTCCGGGACAGGGGACCGGGGAGCTGTTTTTT
TRBV6-5	TRBJ1-3	NA	13	NA	CASSTRSGNTIYF	TGTGCCAGCAGTACCCGCTCTGGAAACACCATATATTTT
TRBV15	TRBJ1-4	TRBD1	16	NA	CATRSRQGASNEKLFF	TGTGCCACCAGGTCGCGACAGGGGGCGTCTAATGAAAAACTGTTTTTT
TRBV19	TRBJ2-5	NA	13	NA	CAVLTSIQGTQYF	TGTGCCGTTTTGACTAGCATACAGGGGACCCAGTACTTC
TRBV14	TRBJ2-1	NA	14	NA	CASSQRGPTNEQFF	TGTGCCAGCAGCCAGAGGGGACCCACCAATGAGCAGTTCTTC
TRBV13	TRBJ2-5	TRBD1	14	NA	CASSLRTGQETQYF	TGTGCCAGCAGCTTACGGACAGGGCAAGAGACCCAGTACTTC
TRBV9	TRBJ1-1	NA	13	once	CASSLWDTAEAFF	TGTGCCAGCAGCCTGTGGGACACCGCTGAAGCTTTCTTT
TRBV25-1	TRBJ2-5	TRBD1	15	NA	CASTSWDRMRETQYF	TGTGCCAGCACGTCCTGGGACAGGATGCGGGAGACCCAGTACTTC
TRBV7-2	TRBJ2-3	NA	15	once	CASSLDILGGDTQYF	TGTGCCAGCAGCTTAGATATTCTCGGGGGAGATACGCAGTATTTT
TRBV11-2	TRBJ2-1	TRBD1	17	NA	CASSLAPTGVNYNEQFF	TGTGCCAGCAGCTTAGCGCCCACAGGGGTGAACTACAATGAGCAGTTCTTC
TRBV19	TRBJ2-7	TRBD2	14	NA	CASSPLAGAYEQYF	TGTGCCAGTAGTCCGCTAGCGGGAGCCTACGAGCAGTACTTC
TRBV5-1	TRBJ2-5	NA	15	NA	CASSLYGSRLETQYF	TGCGCCAGCAGCTTGTACGGGTCTCGACTTGAGACCCAGTACTTC
TRBV4-2	TRBJ2-3	NA	16	NA	CASSLRLRGSTDTQYF	TGTGCCAGCAGCCTAAGACTCCGGGGAAGCACAGATACGCAGTATTTT
TRBV11-2	TRBJ2-7	NA	13	NA	CASSPQSSYEQYF	TGTGCCAGCAGCCCTCAGAGCTCCTACGAGCAGTACTTC
TRBV27	TRBJ1-2	NA	17	NA	CASSLSWFAGANYGYTF	TGTGCCAGCAGTTTATCCTGGTTTGCGGGTGCTAACTATGGCTACACCTTC
TRBV10-1	TRBJ2-7	NA	14	NA	CASSESREGREQYF	TGCGCCAGCAGTGAGTCGAGAGAGGGCCGCGAGCAGTACTTC
TRBV15	TRBJ1-3	NA	16	once	CATSMGRLSSGNTIYF	TGTGCCACCAGCATGGGGCGGTTGAGCTCTGGAAACACCATATATTTT
TRBV30	TRBJ2-7	NA	15	NA	CAWSGGDTPTYEQYF	TGTGCCTGGAGTGGAGGGGACACCCCTACCTACGAGCAGTACTTC
TRBV27	TRBJ1-4	NA	14	NA	CASSLSPGGEKLFF	TGTGCCAGCAGTTTATCGCCGGGGGGGGAAAAACTGTTTTTT
TRBV28	TRBJ2-7	NA	15	NA	CASSPGGDGSYEQYF	TGTGCCAGCAGTCCCGGAGGAGACGGATCCTACGAGCAGTACTTC
TRBV27	TRBJ2-1	NA	16	NA	CASSLDWGWAYNEQFF	TGTGCCAGCAGTTTAGACTGGGGATGGGCCTACAATGAGCAGTTCTTC
TRBV27	TRBJ2-1	TRBD2	15	NA	CASSLQTSFLNEQFF	TGTGCCAGCAGTTTGCAGACTAGCTTCTTGAATGAGCAGTTCTTC
TRBV15	TRBJ1-4	NA	16	NA	CATSRVSGATNEKLFF	TGTGCCACCAGCAGAGTATCAGGGGCAACTAATGAAAAACTGTTTTTT
TRBV9	TRBJ2-7	NA	14	NA	CASSVAGGEYEQYF	TGTGCCAGCAGCGTAGCCGGCGGAGAGTACGAGCAGTACTTC
TRBV11-2	TRBJ2-7	NA	14	NA	CASSWDGRPYEQYF	TGTGCCAGCAGTTGGGACGGACGACCCTACGAGCAGTACTTC
TRBV11-2	TRBJ2-1	NA	15	NA	CASSPDLSSYNEQFF	TGTGCCAGCAGCCCTGACTTGAGCTCCTACAATGAGCAGTTCTTC
TRBV2	TRBJ2-3	NA	12	NA	CASEGPTDTQYF	TGTGCCAGCGAGGGTCCCACAGATACGCAGTATTTT
TRBV27	TRBJ2-5	NA	16	NA	CASSLGAATHQETQYF	TGTGCCAGCAGCCTAGGGGCGGCGACACACCAAGAGACCCAGTACTTC
TRBV5-6	TRBJ1-2	NA	13	NA	CASSRIVGDGYTF	TGTGCCAGCAGCCGCATAGTAGGTGATGGCTACACCTTC
TRBV7-3	TRBJ2-1	TRBD2	15	once	CASSPRTSPNNEQFF	TGTGCCAGCAGCCCAAGGACTAGCCCAAACAATGAGCAGTTCTTC
TRBV11-2	TRBJ2-7	NA	15	NA	CASSSGGGVPYEQYF	TGTGCCAGCAGCTCTGGGGGCGGGGTCCCCTACGAGCAGTACTTC
TRBV7-9	TRBJ1-1	NA	12	few	CASSLTNTEAFF	TGTGCCAGCAGCTTAACAAATACTGAAGCTTTCTTT
TRBV9	TRBJ1-3	NA	14	NA	CASSLSAIGNTIYF	TGTGCCAGCAGCCTTTCGGCGATTGGAAACACCATATATTTT
TRBV13	TRBJ2-5	NA	16	NA	CASSLGAGGDQETQYF	TGTGCCAGCAGCTTAGGGGCAGGGGGGGACCAAGAGACCCAGTACTTC
TRBV28	TRBJ1-5	NA	15	NA	CASLYYGARNQPQHF	TGTGCCAGCCTATATTATGGGGCTAGGAATCAGCCCCAGCATTTT
TRBV28	TRBJ2-7	TRBD2	17	NA	CASSSPGLAGTSYEQYF	TGTGCCAGCAGCTCTCCGGGACTAGCGGGGACCTCCTACGAGCAGTACTTC
TRBV13	TRBJ2-1	NA	13	NA	CASSPRRDYEQFF	TGTGCCAGCAGCCCCAGACGGGACTATGAGCAGTTCTTC
TRBV5-1	TRBJ1-1	NA	14	NA	CASSLILGDTEAFF	TGCGCCAGCAGCTTAATTTTGGGTGACACTGAAGCTTTCTTT
TRBV27	TRBJ2-4	NA	13	NA	CASSIGAKNIQYF	TGTGCCAGCAGTATCGGGGCCAAAAACATTCAGTACTTC
TRBV7-9	TRBJ2-7	TRBD2	18	NA	CASSFPLYGGSPAYEQYF	TGTGCCAGCAGCTTCCCCCTTTACGGCGGGAGTCCCGCCTACGAGCAGTACTTC
TRBV7-9	TRBJ2-5	NA	14	NA	CASSLIGRGETQYF	TGTGCCAGCAGCTTAATCGGCCGGGGAGAGACCCAGTACTTC
TRBV27	TRBJ1-5	NA	17	once	CASSFRFGTDGKQPQHF	TGTGCCAGCAGTTTCCGATTCGGGACGGACGGGAAACAGCCCCAGCATTTT
TRBV9	TRBJ2-1	NA	15	NA	CASSVGGNTYNEQFF	TGTGCCAGCAGCGTAGGGGGGAATACTTACAATGAGCAGTTCTTC